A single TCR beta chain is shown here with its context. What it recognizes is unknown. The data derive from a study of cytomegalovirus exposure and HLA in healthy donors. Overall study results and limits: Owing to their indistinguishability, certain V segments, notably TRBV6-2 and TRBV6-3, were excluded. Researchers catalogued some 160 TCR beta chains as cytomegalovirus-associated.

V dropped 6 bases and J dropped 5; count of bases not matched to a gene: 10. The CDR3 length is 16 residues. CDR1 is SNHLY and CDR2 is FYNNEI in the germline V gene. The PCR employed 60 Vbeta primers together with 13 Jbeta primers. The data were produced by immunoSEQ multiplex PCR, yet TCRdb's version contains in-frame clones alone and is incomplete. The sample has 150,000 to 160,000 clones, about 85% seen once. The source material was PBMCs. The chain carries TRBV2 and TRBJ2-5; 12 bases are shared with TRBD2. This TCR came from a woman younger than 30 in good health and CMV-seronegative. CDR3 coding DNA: TGTGCCAGCAGACCCGAGTTTCTAGCGGGAGGGGAGACCCAGTACTTC. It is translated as CASRPEFLAGGETQYF.